This TCR beta chain was recovered during a study of blood T cell repertoires in COVID-19. The wider study: Collection of acute and convalescent COVID-19 samples took place in the United States, Italy and Spain. T cells, B-cell-depleted T cells, or PBMCs provided the cDNA or gDNA that served as material.

V was clipped by 4 bases and J by 4 bases; unmatched bases: 5. The CDR3 is 14 residues long. Per germline, CDR1 MGHRA and CDR2 YSYEKL. Original handling: Amplification of reference gene primers was used by the study to estimate nucleated cell counts. Method: immunoSEQ multiplex PCR; TCRdb's copy keeps in-frame clones and lacks some. Clone size and V and J calls were adopted from that table, with D and trimming inferred from the DNA. The table shows 120,000 or so clones, with almost 80% occurring only once. This clone was seen only a few times. The clonotype was recovered from a human donor in a cohort sampled during active COVID-19. The rearrangement links TRBV4-1 to TRBJ1-1, with 8 bases fitting TRBD1. The specimen sequenced was peripheral blood. CDR3 sequence (DNA): TGCGCCAGCAGCCGCACTACAGGGGGCACTGAAGCTTTCTTT. It yields the protein CASSRTTGGTEAFF.